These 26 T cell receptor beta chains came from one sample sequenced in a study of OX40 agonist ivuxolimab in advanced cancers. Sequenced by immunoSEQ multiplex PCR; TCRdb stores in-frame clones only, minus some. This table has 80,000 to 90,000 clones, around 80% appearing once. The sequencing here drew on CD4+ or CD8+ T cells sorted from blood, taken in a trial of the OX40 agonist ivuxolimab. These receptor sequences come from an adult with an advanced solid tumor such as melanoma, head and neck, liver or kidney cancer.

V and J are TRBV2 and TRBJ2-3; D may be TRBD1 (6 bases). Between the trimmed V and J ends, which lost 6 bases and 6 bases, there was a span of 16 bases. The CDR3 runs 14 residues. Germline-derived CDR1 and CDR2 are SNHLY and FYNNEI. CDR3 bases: TGTGCCAGCAGCTGGGGGCCCATTGAGGATACGCAGTATTTT. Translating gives CASSWGPIEDTQYF.

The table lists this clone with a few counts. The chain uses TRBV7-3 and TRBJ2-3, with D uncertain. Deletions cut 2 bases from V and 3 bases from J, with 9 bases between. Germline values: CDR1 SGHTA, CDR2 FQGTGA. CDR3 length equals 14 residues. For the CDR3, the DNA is TGTGCCAGCAGCTTAGGGTATCCGACAGATACGCAGTATTTT. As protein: CASSLGYPTDTQYF.

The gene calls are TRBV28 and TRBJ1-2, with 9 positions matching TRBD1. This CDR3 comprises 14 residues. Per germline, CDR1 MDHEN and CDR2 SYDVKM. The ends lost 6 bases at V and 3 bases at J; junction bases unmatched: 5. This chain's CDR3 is CASRAQGAYYGYTF. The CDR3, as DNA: TGTGCCAGCAGAGCACAGGGGGCTTACTATGGCTACACCTTC.

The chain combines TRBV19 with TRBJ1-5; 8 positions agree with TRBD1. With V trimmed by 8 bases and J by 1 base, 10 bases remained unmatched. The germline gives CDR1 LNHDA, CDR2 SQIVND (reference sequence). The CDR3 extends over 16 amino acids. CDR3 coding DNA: TGTGCCAGTCAAGTTGGACAGGGTAGGAGCAATCAGCCCCAGCATTTT. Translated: CASQVGQGRSNQPQHF.

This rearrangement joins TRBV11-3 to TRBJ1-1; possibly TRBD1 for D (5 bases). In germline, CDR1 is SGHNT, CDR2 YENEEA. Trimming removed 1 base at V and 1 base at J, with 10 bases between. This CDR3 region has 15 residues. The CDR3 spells CASSLAGTSNTEAFF. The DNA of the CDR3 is TGTGCCAGCAGCTTAGCCGGGACTTCGAACACTGAAGCTTTCTTT.

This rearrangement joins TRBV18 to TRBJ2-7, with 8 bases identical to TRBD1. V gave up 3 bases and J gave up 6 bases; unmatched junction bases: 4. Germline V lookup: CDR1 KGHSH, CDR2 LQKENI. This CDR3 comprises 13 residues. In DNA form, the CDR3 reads TGTGCCAGCTCACCCGTAGACAGGGGCGAGCAGTACTTC. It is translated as CASSPVDRGEQYF.

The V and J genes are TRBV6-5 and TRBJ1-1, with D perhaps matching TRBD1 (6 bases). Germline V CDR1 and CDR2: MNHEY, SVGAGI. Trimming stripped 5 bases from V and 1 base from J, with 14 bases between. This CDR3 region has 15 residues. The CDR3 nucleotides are TGTGCCAGCAGTCGGGCGGGACACACGAACACTGAAGCTTTCTTT. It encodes CASSRAGHTNTEAFF.

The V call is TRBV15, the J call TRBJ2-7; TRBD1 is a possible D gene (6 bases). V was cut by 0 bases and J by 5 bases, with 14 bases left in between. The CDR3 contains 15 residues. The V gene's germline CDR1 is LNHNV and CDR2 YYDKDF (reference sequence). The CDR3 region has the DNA TGTGCCACCAGCAGAGATATATGGCAGGGGAACGAGCAGTACTTC. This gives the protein CATSRDIWQGNEQYF.

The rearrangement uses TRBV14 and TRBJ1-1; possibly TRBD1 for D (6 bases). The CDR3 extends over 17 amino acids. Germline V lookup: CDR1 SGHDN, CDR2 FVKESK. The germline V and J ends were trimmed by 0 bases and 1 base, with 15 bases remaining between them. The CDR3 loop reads CASSQDLGQGSNTEAFF. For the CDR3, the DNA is TGTGCCAGCAGCCAAGACTTGGGGCAGGGGTCGAACACTGAAGCTTTCTTT.

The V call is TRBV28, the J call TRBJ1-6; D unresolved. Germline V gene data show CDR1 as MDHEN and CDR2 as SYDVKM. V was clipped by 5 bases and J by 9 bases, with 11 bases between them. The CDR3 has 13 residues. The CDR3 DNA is TGTGCCAGCAGTAAACTACAGCGTTCACCCCTCCACTTT. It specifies CASSKLQRSPLHF.

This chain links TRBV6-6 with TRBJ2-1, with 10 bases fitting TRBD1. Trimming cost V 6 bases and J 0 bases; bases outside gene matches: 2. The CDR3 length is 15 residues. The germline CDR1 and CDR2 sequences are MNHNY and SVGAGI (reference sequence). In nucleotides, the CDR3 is TGTGCCAGCAGGGGACAGGGGAGCTCCTACAATGAGCAGTTCTTC. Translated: CASRGQGSSYNEQFF.

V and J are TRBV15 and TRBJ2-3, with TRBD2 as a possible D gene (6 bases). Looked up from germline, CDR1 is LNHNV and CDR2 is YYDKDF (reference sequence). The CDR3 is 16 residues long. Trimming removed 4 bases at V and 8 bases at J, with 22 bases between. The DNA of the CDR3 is TGTGCCACCAGCACCCAAACCGGGACGCCCGGGGGTACGCAGTATTTT. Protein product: CATSTQTGTPGGTQYF.

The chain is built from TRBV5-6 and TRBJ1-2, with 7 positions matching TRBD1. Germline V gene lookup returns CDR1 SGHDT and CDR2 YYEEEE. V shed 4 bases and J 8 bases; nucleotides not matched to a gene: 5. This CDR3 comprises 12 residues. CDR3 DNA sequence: TGTGCCAGCAGCCCGACAGGGTCCGGCTACACCTTC. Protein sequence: CASSPTGSGYTF.

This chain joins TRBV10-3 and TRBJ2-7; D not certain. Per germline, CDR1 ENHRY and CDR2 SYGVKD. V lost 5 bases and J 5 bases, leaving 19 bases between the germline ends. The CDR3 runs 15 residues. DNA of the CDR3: TGTGCCATCAGTATTGTGGCTGATGTGACCCACGAGCAGTACTTC. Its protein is CAISIVADVTHEQYF.

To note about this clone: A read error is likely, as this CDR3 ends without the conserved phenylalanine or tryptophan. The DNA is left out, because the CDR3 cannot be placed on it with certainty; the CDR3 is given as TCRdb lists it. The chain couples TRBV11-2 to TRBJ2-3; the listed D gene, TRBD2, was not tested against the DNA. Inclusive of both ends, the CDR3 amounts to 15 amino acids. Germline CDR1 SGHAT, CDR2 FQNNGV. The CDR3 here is CASSLDAASGGPDPI.

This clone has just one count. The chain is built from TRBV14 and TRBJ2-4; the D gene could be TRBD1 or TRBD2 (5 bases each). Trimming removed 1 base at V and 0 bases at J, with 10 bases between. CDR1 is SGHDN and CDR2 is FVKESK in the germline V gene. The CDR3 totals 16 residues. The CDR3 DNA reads TGTGCCAGCAGCCAAGCTCAGGGAGTAGCCAAAAACATTCAGTACTTC. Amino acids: CASSQAQGVAKNIQYF.

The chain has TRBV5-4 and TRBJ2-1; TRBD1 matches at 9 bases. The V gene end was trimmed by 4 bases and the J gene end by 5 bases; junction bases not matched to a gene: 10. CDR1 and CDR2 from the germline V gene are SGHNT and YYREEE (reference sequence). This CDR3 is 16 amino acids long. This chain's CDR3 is CASSTSRDRDNNEQFF. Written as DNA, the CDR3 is TGTGCCAGCAGCACCTCCCGGGACAGGGACAACAATGAGCAGTTCTTC. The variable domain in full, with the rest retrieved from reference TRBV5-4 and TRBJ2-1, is ETGVTQSPTHLIKTRGQQVTLRCSSQSGHNTVSWYQQALGQGPQFIFQYYREEENGRGNFPPRFSGLQFPNYSSELNVNALELDDSALYLCASSTSRDRDNNEQFFGPGTRLTVL.

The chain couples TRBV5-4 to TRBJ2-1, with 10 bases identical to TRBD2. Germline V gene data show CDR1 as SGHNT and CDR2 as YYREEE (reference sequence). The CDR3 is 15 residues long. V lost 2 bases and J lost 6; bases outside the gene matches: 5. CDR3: CASSFQLAGANEQFF. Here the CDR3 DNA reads TGTGCCAGCAGCTTTCAGCTAGCGGGGGCCAATGAGCAGTTCTTC.

The CDR3 region has the DNA TGCAGCGTTGGACGTGGGTCGTCGGCCGGGGAGCTGTTTTTT. Translating gives CSVGRGSSAGELFF. This chain uses TRBV29-1 with TRBJ2-2, with D uncertain. Germline CDR1 and CDR2: SQVTM and ANQGSEA. Deletions cut 4 bases from V and 6 bases from J, with 15 bases between. CDR3 length: 14 residues.

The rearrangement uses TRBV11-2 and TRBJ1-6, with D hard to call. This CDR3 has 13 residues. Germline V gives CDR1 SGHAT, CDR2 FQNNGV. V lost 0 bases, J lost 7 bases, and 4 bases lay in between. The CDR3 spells CASSLDRNSPLHF. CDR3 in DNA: TGTGCCAGCAGCTTAGATAGGAATTCACCCCTCCACTTT.

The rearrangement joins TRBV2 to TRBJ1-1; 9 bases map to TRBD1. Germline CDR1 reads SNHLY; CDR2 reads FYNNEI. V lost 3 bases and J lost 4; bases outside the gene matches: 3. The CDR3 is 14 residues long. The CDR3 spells CASSEDRGVTEAFF. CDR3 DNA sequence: TGTGCCAGCAGTGAGGACAGGGGAGTCACTGAAGCTTTCTTT.

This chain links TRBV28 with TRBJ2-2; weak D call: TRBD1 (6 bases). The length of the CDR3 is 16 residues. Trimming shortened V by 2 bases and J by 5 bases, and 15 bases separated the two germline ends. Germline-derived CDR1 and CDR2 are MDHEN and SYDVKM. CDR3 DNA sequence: TGTGCCAGCAGTTTAGCACAGGGAAGTTGGACCGGGGAGCTGTTTTTT. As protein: CASSLAQGSWTGELFF.

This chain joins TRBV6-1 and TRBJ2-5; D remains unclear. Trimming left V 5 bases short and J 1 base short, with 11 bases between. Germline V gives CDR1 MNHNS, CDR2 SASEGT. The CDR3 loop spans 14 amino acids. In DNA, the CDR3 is TGTGCCAGCAGTTTGATTAGGTCCCAAGAGACCCAGTACTTC. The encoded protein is CASSLIRSQETQYF.

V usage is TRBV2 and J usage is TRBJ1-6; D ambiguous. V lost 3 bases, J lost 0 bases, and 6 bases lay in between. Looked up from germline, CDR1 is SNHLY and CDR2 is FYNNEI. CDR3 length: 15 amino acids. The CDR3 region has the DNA TGTGCCAGCAGTGACGAAAGCTCCTATAATTCACCCCTCCACTTT. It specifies CASSDESSYNSPLHF.

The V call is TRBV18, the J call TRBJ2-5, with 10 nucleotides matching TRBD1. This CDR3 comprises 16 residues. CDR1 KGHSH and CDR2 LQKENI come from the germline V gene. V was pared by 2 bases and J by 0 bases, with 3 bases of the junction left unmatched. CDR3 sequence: CASSPLGQGYQETQYF. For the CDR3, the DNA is TGTGCCAGCTCACCATTGGGACAGGGGTACCAAGAGACCCAGTACTTC.

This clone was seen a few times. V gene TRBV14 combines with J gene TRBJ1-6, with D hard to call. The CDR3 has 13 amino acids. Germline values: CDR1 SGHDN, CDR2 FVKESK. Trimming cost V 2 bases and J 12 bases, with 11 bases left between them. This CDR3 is CASSQTGFGPLHF. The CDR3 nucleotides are TGTGCCAGCAGCCAAACTGGATTCGGACCCCTCCACTTT.